The rows below give T cell receptor beta chains drawn from one sample of a study of cytotoxic CD8 clonotypes in ibrutinib-treated CLL. Libraries were prepared by immunoSEQ multiplex PCR; TCRdb keeps only in-frame clonotypes and omits some of them. Of 130,000 to 150,000 clones listed, approximately 80% are singletons. Sequencing used PBMCs, obtained after 12 months of ibrutinib treatment. The receptors shown here come from a human donor with chronic lymphocytic leukemia. Each CDR3 is given with its conserved first and last residue. The D gene is left open where the match is weak. Expanded clones get a size class; other rows say once, few or many, or leave the size out.

v_call	d_call	clone_size	j_call	cdr3_nt	cdr3_aa
TRBV9	TRBD1	once	TRBJ2-3	TGTGCCAGCAGCGTAGTAGGGGGCGCAGATACGCAGTATTTT	CASSVVGGADTQYF
TRBV18	NA	few	TRBJ2-7	TGTGCCAGCTCACTCCTGATACAGACGATGGACTACGAGCAGTACTTC	CASSLLIQTMDYEQYF
TRBV11-2	TRBD2	NA	TRBJ2-3	TGTGCCAGCAGCTTCTATAAAACCCTTGCGGGGGACGTGACAGATACGCAGTATTTT	CASSFYKTLAGDVTDTQYF
TRBV19	NA	NA	TRBJ2-2	TGTGCCTCCCGGCGGATAAACACCGGGGAGCTGTTTTTT	CASRRINTGELFF
TRBV2	NA	NA	TRBJ1-2	NA	CASSTSGMNYGYTF
TRBV19	NA	once	TRBJ2-7	TGTGCCAGTAGTATAGGGAATATCCCCTACGAGCAGTACTTC	CASSIGNIPYEQYF
TRBV13	NA	NA	TRBJ2-3	TGTGCCAGCAGCTTACTCCAGGGATCCACAGATACGCAGTATTTT	CASSLLQGSTDTQYF
TRBV18	NA	NA	TRBJ2-5	TGTGCCAGCTCACCAAGGGCCAGCCAAGAGACCCAGTACTTC	CASSPRASQETQYF
TRBV9	NA	NA	TRBJ2-2	TGTGCCAGCAGCGCATTACAGGGCCCCGGGGAGCTGTTTTTT	CASSALQGPGELFF
TRBV19	TRBD2	once	TRBJ2-1	TGTGCCAGTAGTATAGATCGTGCTGCGGGAGAACAGTTCTTC	CASSIDRAAGEQFF